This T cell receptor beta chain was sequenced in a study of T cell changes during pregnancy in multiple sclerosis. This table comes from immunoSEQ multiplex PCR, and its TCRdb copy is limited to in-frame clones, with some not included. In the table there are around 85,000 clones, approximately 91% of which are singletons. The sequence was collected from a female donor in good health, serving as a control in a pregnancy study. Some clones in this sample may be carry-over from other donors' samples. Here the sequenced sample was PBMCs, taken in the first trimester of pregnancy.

The CDR3 sequence is CASSPGTSLNEQYF. CDR3 coding DNA: TGTGCCAGCAGCCCCGGGACAAGTTTGAACGAGCAGTACTTC. The rearrangement uses TRBV7-8 and TRBJ2-7, with D possibly being TRBD1 (6 bases). CDR1 and CDR2 (germline): SGHVS, FQNEAQ. The CDR3 loop spans 14 amino acids. V lost 5 bases and J lost 5, with 16 bases in between.